The clone carrying this T cell receptor (beta chain) was seen repeatedly, ten times or more. Trimming cost V 6 bases and J 3 bases; bases outside gene matches: 13. CDR1 DFQATT and CDR2 SNEGSKA come from the germline V gene (reference sequence). This CDR3 has 15 residues. These data belong to a study of T-cell memory formation after mild COVID-19. Each CDR3 protein gets one entry after TCRdb re-called the 5' RACE reads with MiXCR. This sample has approximately 210,000 distinct CDR3 sequences, with 10% found just once. The receptor's source is a man aged 18 to 30 who had mild COVID-19 (a few samples of this study predate the infection). Cell type and time point are not known. The rearrangement links TRBV20-1 to TRBJ2-5, with TRBD2 matching 7 bases. Sequenced input: PBMCs or a T cell subset sorted from them (not recorded which). The CDR3 spells CSAAGQRGSKETQYF. CDR3 nucleotide sequence: TGCAGTGCCGCCGGGCAGCGGGGTTCAAAAGAGACCCAGTACTTC.